The entry below describes one T cell receptor beta chain. The antigen is unknown. J lost 2 bases, V lost 5 bases, and 5 bases had no gene match. The length of the CDR3 is 16 residues. CDR1 and CDR2 from the germline V gene are SGHTA and FQGNSA. The data were taken from a study of lymphopenia after photon versus proton radiotherapy. Whole-study results and caveats: Post-nadir diversity loss with photons came from oligoclonal expansion, particularly CD8+ Temra cells.

TCRdb's copy holds only in-frame clones and misses some; the assay was immunoSEQ multiplex PCR. The data contain 160,000 or so clones, around 85% of them singletons. The sequencing here drew on peripheral blood, taken from a patient treated with photon-based radiotherapy. The receptor was derived from a man over 45 with gastric cancer. This chain connects TRBV7-2 to TRBJ2-2; TRBD2 aligns across 10 bases. CDR3 protein: CASSTRTSGNTGELFF. CDR3 bases: TGTGCCAGCAGCACCCGGACTAGCGGAAACACCGGGGAGCTGTTTTTT.